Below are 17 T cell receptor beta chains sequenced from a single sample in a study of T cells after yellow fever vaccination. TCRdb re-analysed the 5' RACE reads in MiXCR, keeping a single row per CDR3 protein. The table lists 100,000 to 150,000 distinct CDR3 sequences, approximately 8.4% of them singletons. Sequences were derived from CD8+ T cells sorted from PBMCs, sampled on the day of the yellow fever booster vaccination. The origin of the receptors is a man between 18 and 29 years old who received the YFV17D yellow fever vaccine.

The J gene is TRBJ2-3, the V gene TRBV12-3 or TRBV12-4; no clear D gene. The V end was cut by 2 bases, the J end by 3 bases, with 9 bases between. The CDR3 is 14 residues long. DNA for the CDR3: TGTGCCAGCAGTTTAATCCTGCCGACAGATACGCAGTATTTT. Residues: CASSLILPTDTQYF.

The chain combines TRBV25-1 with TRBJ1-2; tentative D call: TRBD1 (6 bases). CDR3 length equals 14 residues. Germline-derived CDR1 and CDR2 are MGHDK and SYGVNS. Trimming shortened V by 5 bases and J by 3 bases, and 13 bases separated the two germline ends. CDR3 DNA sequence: TGTGCCAGCAGTAACTCCAGGGGATACTATGGCTACACCTTC. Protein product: CASSNSRGYYGYTF.

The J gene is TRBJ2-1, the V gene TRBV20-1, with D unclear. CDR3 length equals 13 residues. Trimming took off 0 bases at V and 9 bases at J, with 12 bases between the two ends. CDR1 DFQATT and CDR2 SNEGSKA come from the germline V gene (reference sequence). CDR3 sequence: CSARDTTNTEQFF. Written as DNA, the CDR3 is TGCAGTGCTAGAGATACAACGAACACTGAGCAGTTCTTC.

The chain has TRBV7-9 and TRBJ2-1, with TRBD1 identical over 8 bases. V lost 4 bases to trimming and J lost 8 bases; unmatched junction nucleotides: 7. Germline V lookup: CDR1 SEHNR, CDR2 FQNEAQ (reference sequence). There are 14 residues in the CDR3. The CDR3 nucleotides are TGTGCCAGCAGCTCCCCCTGGACAGGGCATGAGCAGTTCTTC. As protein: CASSSPWTGHEQFF.

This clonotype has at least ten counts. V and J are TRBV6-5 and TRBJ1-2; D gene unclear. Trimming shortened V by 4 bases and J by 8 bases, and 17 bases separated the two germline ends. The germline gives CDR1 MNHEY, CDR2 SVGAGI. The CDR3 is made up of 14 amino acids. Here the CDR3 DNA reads TGTGCCAGCAGTTCGGGCCGATACTTCGAGGGCTACACCTTC. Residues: CASSSGRYFEGYTF.

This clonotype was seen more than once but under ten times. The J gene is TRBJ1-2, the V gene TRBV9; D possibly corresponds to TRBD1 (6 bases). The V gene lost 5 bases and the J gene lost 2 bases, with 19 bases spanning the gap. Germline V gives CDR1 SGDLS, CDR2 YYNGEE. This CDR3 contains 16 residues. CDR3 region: CASSRWGPPRNYGYTF. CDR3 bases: TGTGCCAGCAGTCGGTGGGGGCCCCCTCGGAACTATGGCTACACCTTC.

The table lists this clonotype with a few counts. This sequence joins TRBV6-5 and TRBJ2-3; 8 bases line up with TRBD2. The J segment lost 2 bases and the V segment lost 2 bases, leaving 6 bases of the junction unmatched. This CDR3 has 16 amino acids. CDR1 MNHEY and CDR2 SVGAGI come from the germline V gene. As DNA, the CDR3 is TGTGCCAGCAGTTACCCGGGAGGGGGAGCCACAGATACGCAGTATTTT. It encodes CASSYPGGGATDTQYF.

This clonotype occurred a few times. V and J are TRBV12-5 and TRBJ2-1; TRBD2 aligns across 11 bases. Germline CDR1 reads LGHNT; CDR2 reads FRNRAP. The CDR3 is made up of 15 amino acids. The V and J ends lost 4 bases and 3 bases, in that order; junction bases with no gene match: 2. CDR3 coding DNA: TGTGCTAGTGGTTCCGGGACTAGCGGCTACAATGAGCAGTTCTTC. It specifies CASGSGTSGYNEQFF. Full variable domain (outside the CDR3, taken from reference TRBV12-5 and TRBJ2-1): DARVTQTPRHKVTEMGQEVTMRCQPILGHNTVFWYRQTMMQGLELLAYFRNRAPLDDSGMPKDRFSAEMPDATLATLKIQPSEPRDSAVYFCASGSGTSGYNEQFFGPGTRLTVL.

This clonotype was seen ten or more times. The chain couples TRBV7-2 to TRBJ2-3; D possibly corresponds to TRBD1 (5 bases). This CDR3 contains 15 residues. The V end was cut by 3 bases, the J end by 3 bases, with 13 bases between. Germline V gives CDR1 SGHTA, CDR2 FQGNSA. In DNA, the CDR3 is TGTGCCAGCAGCTTTAAGGGGCGTGGGACAGATACGCAGTATTTT. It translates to CASSFKGRGTDTQYF.

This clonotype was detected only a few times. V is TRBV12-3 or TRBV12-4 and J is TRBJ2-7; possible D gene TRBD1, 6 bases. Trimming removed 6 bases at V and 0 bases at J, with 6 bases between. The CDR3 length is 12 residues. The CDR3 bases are TGTGCCAGCAGGACAGGCTCCTACGAGCAGTACTTC. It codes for CASRTGSYEQYF.

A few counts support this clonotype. The CDR3 region is CASSFGEGFAEQFF. DNA for the CDR3: TGTGCCAGCAGTTTCGGGGAAGGGTTTGCTGAGCAGTTCTTC. The J gene is TRBJ2-1, the V gene TRBV27; TRBD2 is a possible D gene (5 bases). Trimming removed 3 bases at V and 9 bases at J, with 15 bases between. The V gene's germline CDR1 is MNHEY and CDR2 SMNVEV (reference sequence). The CDR3 runs 14 residues.

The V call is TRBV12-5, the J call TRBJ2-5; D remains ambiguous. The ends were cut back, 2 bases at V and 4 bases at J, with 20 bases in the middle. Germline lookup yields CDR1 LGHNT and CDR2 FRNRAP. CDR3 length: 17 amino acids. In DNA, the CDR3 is TGTGCTAGTGGTTTGAATAACTTCAACACTCTCCGAGAGACCCAGTACTTC. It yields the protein CASGLNNFNTLRETQYF.

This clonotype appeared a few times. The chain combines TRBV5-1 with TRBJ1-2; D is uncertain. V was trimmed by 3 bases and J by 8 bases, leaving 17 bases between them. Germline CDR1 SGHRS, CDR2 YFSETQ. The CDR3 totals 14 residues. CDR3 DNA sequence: TGCGCCAGCAGCTCACCGACGGACGGGGAGGGCTACACCTTC. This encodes CASSSPTDGEGYTF.

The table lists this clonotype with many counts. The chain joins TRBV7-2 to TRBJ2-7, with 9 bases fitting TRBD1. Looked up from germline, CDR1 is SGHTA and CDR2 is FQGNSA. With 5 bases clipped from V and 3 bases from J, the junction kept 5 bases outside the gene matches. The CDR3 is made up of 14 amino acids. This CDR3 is CASSPWTGDYEQYF. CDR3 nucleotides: TGTGCCAGCAGCCCCTGGACAGGGGACTACGAGCAGTACTTC.

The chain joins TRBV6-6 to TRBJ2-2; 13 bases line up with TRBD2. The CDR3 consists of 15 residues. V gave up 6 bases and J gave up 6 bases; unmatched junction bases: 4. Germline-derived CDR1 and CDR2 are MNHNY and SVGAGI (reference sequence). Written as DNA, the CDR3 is TGTGCCAGCAGCTTACTAGCGGGGGGGCCCGGGGAGCTGTTTTTT. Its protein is CASSLLAGGPGELFF.

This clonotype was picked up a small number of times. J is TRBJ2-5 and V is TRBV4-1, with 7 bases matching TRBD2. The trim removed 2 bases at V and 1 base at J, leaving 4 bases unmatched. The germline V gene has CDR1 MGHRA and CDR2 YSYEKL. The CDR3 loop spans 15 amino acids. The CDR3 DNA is TGCGCCAGCAGCCAACCCGGGGGGATCCAAGAGACCCAGTACTTC. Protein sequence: CASSQPGGIQETQYF.

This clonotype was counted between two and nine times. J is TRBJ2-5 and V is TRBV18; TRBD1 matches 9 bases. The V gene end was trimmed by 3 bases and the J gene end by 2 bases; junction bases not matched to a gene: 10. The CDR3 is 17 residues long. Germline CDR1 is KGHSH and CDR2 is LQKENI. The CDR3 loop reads CASSPGTGIIGQETQYF. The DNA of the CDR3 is TGTGCCAGCTCACCGGGGACAGGGATAATCGGGCAAGAGACCCAGTACTTC. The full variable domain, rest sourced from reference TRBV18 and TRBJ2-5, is NAGVMQNPRHLVRRRGQEARLRCSPMKGHSHVYWYRQLPEEGLKFMVYLQKENIIDESGMPKERFSAEFPKEGPSILRIQQVVRGDSAAYFCASSPGTGIIGQETQYFGPGTRLLVL.